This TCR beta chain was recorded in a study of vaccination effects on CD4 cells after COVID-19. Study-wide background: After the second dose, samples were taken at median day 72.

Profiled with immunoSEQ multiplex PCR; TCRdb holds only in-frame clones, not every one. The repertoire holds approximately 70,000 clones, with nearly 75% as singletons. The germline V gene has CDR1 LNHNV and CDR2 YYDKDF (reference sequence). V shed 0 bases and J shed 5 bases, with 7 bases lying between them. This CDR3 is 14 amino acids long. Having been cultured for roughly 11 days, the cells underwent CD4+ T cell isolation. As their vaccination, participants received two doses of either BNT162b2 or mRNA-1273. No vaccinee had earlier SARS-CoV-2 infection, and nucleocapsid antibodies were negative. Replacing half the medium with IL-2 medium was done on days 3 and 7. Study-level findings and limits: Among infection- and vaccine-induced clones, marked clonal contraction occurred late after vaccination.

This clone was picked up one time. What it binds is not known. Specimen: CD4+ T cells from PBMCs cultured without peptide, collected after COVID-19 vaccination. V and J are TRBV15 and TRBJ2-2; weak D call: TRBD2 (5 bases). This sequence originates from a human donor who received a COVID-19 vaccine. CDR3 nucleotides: TGTGCCACCAGCAGAGATCGAGGGACCGGGGAGCTGTTTTTT. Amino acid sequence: CATSRDRGTGELFF.